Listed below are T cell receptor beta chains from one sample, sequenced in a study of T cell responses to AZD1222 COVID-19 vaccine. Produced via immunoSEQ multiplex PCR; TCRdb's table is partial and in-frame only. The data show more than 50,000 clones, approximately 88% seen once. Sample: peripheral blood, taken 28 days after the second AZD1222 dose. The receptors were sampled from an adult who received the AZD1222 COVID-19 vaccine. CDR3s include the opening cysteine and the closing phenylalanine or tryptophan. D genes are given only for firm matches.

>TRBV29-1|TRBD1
CSVWTGRNTEAFF
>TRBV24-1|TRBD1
CATSDLRDRGHNEQFF
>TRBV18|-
CASSPMRAENYGYTF
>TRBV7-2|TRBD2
CASSVSGSVYNEQFF
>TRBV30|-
CAWVQGPNEQYF
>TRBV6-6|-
CASSYLAFSYEQYF
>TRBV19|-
CASSMRPPEDQPQHF
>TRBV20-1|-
CSASIRMNTEAFF
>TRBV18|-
CASSPLTGYQETQYF
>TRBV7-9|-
CASSLRDGGTQYF
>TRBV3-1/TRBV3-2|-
CASSPAVGNTEAFF
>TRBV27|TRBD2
CASSLYATPGGYEQYF
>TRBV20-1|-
CSARDSWSARF
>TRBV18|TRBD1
CASSPSTGGYEQYF
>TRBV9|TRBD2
CASSGLAGAVSDTQYF
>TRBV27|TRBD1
CASSVQGAVSRTGELFF
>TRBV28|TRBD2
CAIAASGSFVETQYF